Listed below are T cell receptor beta chains from one sample, sequenced in a study of human T cells and chemical hapten exposure. One entry per CDR3 protein, called by TCRdb with MiXCR from the RACE reads. The sample records about 380,000 distinct CDR3 sequences, more than 5% being singletons. The specimen was whole blood, collected in connection with sensitization to the hapten diphenylcyclopropenone (DPC). The receptors here all came from a woman younger than 30 with alopecia areata. Some clones in this sample may be carry-over from other donors' samples. Each CDR3 is given with its conserved first and last residue. A D gene is named only where the DNA matches it firmly. Size values are once, few and many counts, or a class for expanded clones, and some rows have none.

d_gene	v_gene	j_gene	len	abundance	CDR3nt	CDR3aa
NA	TRBV6-2/TRBV6-3	TRBJ2-3	12	NA	TGTGCCAGCAGTTCCAATCGAGCGAAGCAGTATTTT	CASSSNRAKQYF
NA	TRBV20-1	TRBJ1-6	16	many	TGCAGTGCTAGACGGGCAGGGGACTCCTGGAACTCACCCCTCCACTTT	CSARRAGDSWNSPLHF
NA	TRBV20-1	TRBJ1-5	15	few	TGCAGTGCTAGAGGGCTTGGGCAGGAAAGCCAGCCCCAGCATTTT	CSARGLGQESQPQHF
NA	TRBV6-6	TRBJ1-3	13	NA	TGTGCCAGCAGTTGGTCCAGAGAAAACACCATATATTTT	CASSWSRENTIYF
TRBD1	TRBV7-9	TRBJ1-1	12	many	TGTGCCAGCAGCCAAGGACAGGGCGGAGCTTTCTTT	CASSQGQGGAFF
TRBD1	TRBV6-5	TRBJ1-5	17	many	TGTGCCAGCAGTTACAGAGGGACAGTTGATAGCAATCAGCCCCAGCATTTT	CASSYRGTVDSNQPQHF
TRBD2	TRBV6-2/TRBV6-3	TRBJ2-3	15	many	TGTGCCAGCAGTCATAGCGGGGGGGCCACAGATACGCAGTATTTT	CASSHSGGATDTQYF
TRBD1	TRBV9	TRBJ2-5	16	NA	TGTGCCAGCAGCGTAGCTACTCGAGGGGGCTTAGAGACCCAGTACTTC	CASSVATRGGLETQYF
TRBD2	TRBV20-1	TRBJ2-1	16	NA	TGCAGTGCTAGAGATCCGGGGGGGAGCTCCTACAATGAGCAGTTCTTC	CSARDPGGSSYNEQFF
NA	TRBV29-1	TRBJ2-5	13	many	TGCAGCGTTGACCCGATGGGCCAAGAGACCCAGTACTTC	CSVDPMGQETQYF
NA	TRBV10-3	TRBJ1-2	15	many	TGTGCCATCAGTACTGGATCGGGCAGGGACTATGGCTACACCTTC	CAISTGSGRDYGYTF
TRBD2	TRBV7-8	TRBJ2-3	20	NA	TGTGCCAGCAGCTTAGAGGGGTGGCCTAGCGGGGGTCTAAGCACAGATACGCAGTATTTT	CASSLEGWPSGGLSTDTQYF
NA	TRBV2	TRBJ2-2	13	few	TGTGCCAGCAGCCCCACTTCTCCCGGGGAGCTGTTTTTT	CASSPTSPGELFF
TRBD1	TRBV7-6	TRBJ1-4	15	many	TGTGCCAGCAGCTTAGCGTTACAGGGGACTGAAAAACTGTTTTTT	CASSLALQGTEKLFF
NA	TRBV6-5	TRBJ1-1	13	many	TGTGCCAGCAGTTACTCCCGCGGGACCAAAGCTTTCTTT	CASSYSRGTKAFF
NA	TRBV20-1	TRBJ1-2	14	NA	TGCAGTGCTGCCCCAATTAATGAGAACTATGGCTACACCTTC	CSAAPINENYGYTF
NA	TRBV7-2	TRBJ1-6	14	few	TGTGCCAGCAGCTCCGGACAGACGCATTCACCCCTCCACTTT	CASSSGQTHSPLHF
NA	TRBV3-1	TRBJ2-7	13	many	TGTGCCAGCAGCCAGGGGACTCTCCCCGAGCAGTACTTC	CASSQGTLPEQYF
TRBD2	TRBV4-1	TRBJ2-3	15	few	TGCGCCAGCAGCCAAGGACTAGCGGGACAAGATACGCAGTATTTT	CASSQGLAGQDTQYF
NA	TRBV2	TRBJ1-5	15	many	TGTGCCAGCAGTGAAGAAGTCAGCTTGGATCAGCCCCAGCATTTT	CASSEEVSLDQPQHF
NA	TRBV2	TRBJ2-3	14	few	TGTGCCAGCCTTAGGTGGGCTGGCACAGATACGCAGTATTTT	CASLRWAGTDTQYF
TRBD1	TRBV20-1	TRBJ1-6	14	NA	TGCAGTGCCGACAGGGCGGGAGGGAATTCACCCCTCCACTTT	CSADRAGGNSPLHF
TRBD1	TRBV12-3/TRBV12-4	TRBJ1-1	15	many	TGTGCCAGCAGTTTAGTGTGGGACAGGCCAACTGAAGCTTTCTTT	CASSLVWDRPTEAFF
NA	TRBV18	TRBJ2-7	12	NA	TGTGCCAGCTCACAGCTGTCCTACGAGCAGTACTTC	CASSQLSYEQYF
NA	TRBV7-8	TRBJ1-5	15	NA	TGTGCCAGCAGCTTTCTCGGACGGCCTCGAGAGCCCCAGCATTTT	CASSFLGRPREPQHF
NA	TRBV11-2	TRBJ2-1	14	few	TGTGCCAGCAGCTTGGGGTGGCTGAACAATGAGCAGTTCTTC	CASSLGWLNNEQFF
NA	TRBV2	TRBJ2-3	14	many	TGTGCCAGCAGTGAACTACAGGGATCAGATACGCAGTATTTT	CASSELQGSDTQYF
NA	TRBV6-2/TRBV6-3	TRBJ1-1	14	NA	TGTGCCAGCAGTTCTTACCCTCAGGGTACTGAAGCTTTCTTT	CASSSYPQGTEAFF
NA	TRBV12-5	TRBJ2-3	13	many	TGTGCTAGTGGTTTGGTAGACACGCATACGCAGTATTTT	CASGLVDTHTQYF
TRBD1	TRBV4-3	TRBJ1-2	16	few	TGCGCCAGCAGCCAAGGAGGGACAGGGGATACCTATGGCTACACCTTC	CASSQGGTGDTYGYTF
NA	TRBV19	TRBJ1-2	13	many	TGTGCCAGTAGTTCGACAGACTTCTATGGCTACACCTTC	CASSSTDFYGYTF
TRBD2	TRBV6-2/TRBV6-3	TRBJ2-1	12	few	TGTGCCAGCAGTTCGCTAGCGGTTGAGCAGTTCTTC	CASSSLAVEQFF
NA	TRBV4-3	TRBJ2-1	14	many	TGCGCCAGCAGCCAAGATTCGGGAAGGGGCGAGCAGTTCTTC	CASSQDSGRGEQFF
NA	TRBV5-8	TRBJ1-4	11	NA	TGTGCCAGCACCATAAGGGGAAAACTGTTTTTT	CASTIRGKLFF
NA	TRBV10-3	TRBJ1-1	14	many	TGTGCCATCACCGAGTCAGGGGTGAACACTGAAGCTTTCTTT	CAITESGVNTEAFF
NA	TRBV6-4	TRBJ1-6	14	many	TGTGCCAGCAGTGACGGGACTGGGGTAGCACCCCTCCACTTT	CASSDGTGVAPLHF
NA	TRBV4-2	TRBJ2-7	17	NA	TGTGCCAGCAGCCAAGCCCCTGGTGAAGGCGGCTCCTACGAGCAGTACTTC	CASSQAPGEGGSYEQYF
NA	TRBV29-1	TRBJ2-7	12	many	TGCAGCGTTGAAGAGGAATCGCGGGAGCAGTACTTC	CSVEEESREQYF
NA	TRBV20-1	TRBJ2-7	11	few	TGCAGTGCCGCCTTAGTCGGCGAGCAGTACTTC	CSAALVGEQYF
NA	TRBV3-1	TRBJ1-2	13	few	TGTGCCAGCAGCCAAGATAAGGGATCTGGCTACACCTTC	CASSQDKGSGYTF
TRBD1	TRBV9	TRBJ1-2	13	NA	TGTGCCAGCAGGGGCGGACAGGACGACCGCTACACCTTC	CASRGGQDDRYTF
TRBD2	TRBV5-1	TRBJ2-2	17	NA	TGCGCCAGCCGCCCTGGGACTAGCGGGGTGAACACCGGGGAGCTGTTTTTT	CASRPGTSGVNTGELFF
NA	TRBV6-1	TRBJ1-1	15	many	TGTGCCAGCAGTGAGAAGAAGGGCTTGAACACTGAAGCTTTCTTT	CASSEKKGLNTEAFF
NA	TRBV7-2	TRBJ2-5	14	many	TGTGCCAGCACCAACGAAATGTCACGCAAGACCCAGTACTTC	CASTNEMSRKTQYF
NA	TRBV28	TRBJ2-5	15	many	TGTGCCAGCAGTCCTGCCGTGGGGGCCCAAGAGACCCAGTACTTC	CASSPAVGAQETQYF
TRBD2	TRBV6-2/TRBV6-3	TRBJ2-7	17	few	TGTGCCAGCAGGGGTGGGACTAGCGAGATCCAGGGCTACGAGCAGTACTTC	CASRGGTSEIQGYEQYF
TRBD1	TRBV6-5	TRBJ1-2	15	many	TGTGCCAGCAGTTACTCTGGGACAGGGAGCTATGGCTACACCTTC	CASSYSGTGSYGYTF
NA	TRBV5-1	TRBJ2-5	17	few	TGCGCCAGCAGCTCGGATGCGGGACAGCTATACCAAGAGACCCAGTACTTC	CASSSDAGQLYQETQYF
TRBD1	TRBV6-2/TRBV6-3	TRBJ1-5	18	many	TGTGCCAGCACCCCGACAGGGAGGGACCTCAATAGCAATCAGCCCCAGCATTTT	CASTPTGRDLNSNQPQHF
NA	TRBV29-1	TRBJ1-4	11	NA	TGCAGCGTTGACCATAATGAAAAACTGTTTTTT	CSVDHNEKLFF
NA	TRBV12-3/TRBV12-4	TRBJ1-5	17	many	TGTGCCAGCAGTCCGCGCGTCGCGGGGGGGTCGGATCAGCCCCAGCATTTT	CASSPRVAGGSDQPQHF
NA	TRBV4-1	TRBJ1-2	18	few	TGCGCCAGCAGCCAAGAGGCAGACAGCGTTTTTTCAAACTATGGCTACACCTTC	CASSQEADSVFSNYGYTF
NA	TRBV12-3/TRBV12-4	TRBJ1-4	12	NA	TGTGCCAGCAGGATCTCGGATGAAAAACTGTTTTTT	CASRISDEKLFF
NA	TRBV29-1	TRBJ1-1	13	NA	TGCAGCGTTGGATTGGTCGAGAACACTGAAGCTTTCTTT	CSVGLVENTEAFF